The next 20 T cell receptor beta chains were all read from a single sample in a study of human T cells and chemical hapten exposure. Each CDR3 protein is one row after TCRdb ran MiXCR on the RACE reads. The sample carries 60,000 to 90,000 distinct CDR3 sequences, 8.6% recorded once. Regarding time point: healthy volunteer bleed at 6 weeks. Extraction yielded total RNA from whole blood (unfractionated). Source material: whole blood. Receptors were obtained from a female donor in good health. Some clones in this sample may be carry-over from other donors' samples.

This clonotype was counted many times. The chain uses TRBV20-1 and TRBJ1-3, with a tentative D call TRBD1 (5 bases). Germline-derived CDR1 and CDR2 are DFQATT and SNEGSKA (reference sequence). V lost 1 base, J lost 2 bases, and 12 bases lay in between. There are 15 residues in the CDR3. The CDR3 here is CSARGYRGAGNTIYF. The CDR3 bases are TGCAGTGCTAGAGGCTATCGGGGGGCTGGAAACACCATATATTTT.

The CDR3 DNA is TGTGCCAGCAGCTTGGAGGGGACTCGTGGCTACACCTTC. Translating gives CASSLEGTRGYTF. The V gene is TRBV5-8, the J gene TRBJ1-2; tentative D call: TRBD1 (5 bases). The CDR3 is 13 amino acids. Looked up from germline, CDR1 is SGHTS and CDR2 is YDEGEE. Trimming left V 0 bases short and J 7 bases short, with 10 bases between.

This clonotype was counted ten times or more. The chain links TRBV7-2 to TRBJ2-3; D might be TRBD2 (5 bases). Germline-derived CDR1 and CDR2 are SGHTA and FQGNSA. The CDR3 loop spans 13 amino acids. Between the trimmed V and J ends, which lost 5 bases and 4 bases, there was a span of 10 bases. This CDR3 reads CASSLSGPDTQYF. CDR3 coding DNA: TGTGCCAGCAGCCTGAGCGGTCCAGATACGCAGTATTTT. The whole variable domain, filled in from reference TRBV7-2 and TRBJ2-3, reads GAGVSQSPSNKVTEKGKDVELRCDPISGHTALYWYRQSLGQGLEFLIYFQGNSAPDKSGLPSDRFSAERTGGSVSTLTIQRTQQEDSAVYLCASSLSGPDTQYFGPGTRLTVL.

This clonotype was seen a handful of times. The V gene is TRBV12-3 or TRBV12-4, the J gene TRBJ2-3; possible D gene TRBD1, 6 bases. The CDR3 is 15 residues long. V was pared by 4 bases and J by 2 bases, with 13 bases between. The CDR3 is CASSSPGQTTDTQYF. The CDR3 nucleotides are TGTGCCAGCAGTTCGCCCGGACAGACCACAGATACGCAGTATTTT.

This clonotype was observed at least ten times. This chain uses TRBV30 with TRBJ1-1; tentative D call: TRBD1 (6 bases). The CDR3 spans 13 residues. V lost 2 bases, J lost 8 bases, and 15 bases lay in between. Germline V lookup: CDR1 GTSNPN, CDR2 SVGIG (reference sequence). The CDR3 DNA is TGTGCCTGGAGTTACGACAGGTTTACGGAAGCTTTCTTT. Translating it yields CAWSYDRFTEAFF.

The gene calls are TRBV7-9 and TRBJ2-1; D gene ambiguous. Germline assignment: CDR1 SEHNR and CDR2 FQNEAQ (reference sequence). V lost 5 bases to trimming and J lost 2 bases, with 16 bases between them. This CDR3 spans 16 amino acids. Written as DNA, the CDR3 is TGTGCCAGCAGCCTAAAAACCGGTGGCACCTACAATGAGCAGTTCTTC. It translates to CASSLKTGGTYNEQFF. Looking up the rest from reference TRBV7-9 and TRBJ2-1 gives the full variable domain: DTGVSQNPRHKITKRGQNVTFRCDPISEHNRLYWYRQTLGQGPEFLTYFQNEAQLEKSRLLSDRFSAERPKGSFSTLEIQRTEQGDSAMYLCASSLKTGGTYNEQFFGPGTRLTVL.

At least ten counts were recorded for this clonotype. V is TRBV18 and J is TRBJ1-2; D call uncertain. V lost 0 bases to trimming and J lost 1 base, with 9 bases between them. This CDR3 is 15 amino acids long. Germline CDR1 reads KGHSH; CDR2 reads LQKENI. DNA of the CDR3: TGTGCCAGCTCACCACCGTCGCAGAGTAACTATGGCTACACCTTC. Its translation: CASSPPSQSNYGYTF.

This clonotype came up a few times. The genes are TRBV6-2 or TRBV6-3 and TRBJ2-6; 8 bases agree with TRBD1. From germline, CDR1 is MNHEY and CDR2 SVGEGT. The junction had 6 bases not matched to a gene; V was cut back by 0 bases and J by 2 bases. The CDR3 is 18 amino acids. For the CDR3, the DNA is TGTGCCAGCAGTTACTCGGAGGGACAGGCGGCTGGGGCCAACGTCCTGACTTTC. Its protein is CASSYSEGQAAGANVLTF.

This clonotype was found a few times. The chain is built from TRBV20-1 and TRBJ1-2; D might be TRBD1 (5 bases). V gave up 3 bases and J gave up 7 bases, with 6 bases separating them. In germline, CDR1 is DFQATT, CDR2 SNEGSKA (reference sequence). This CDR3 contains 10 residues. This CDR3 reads CSASGAGYTF. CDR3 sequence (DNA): TGCAGTGCTAGCGGGGCTGGCTACACCTTC.

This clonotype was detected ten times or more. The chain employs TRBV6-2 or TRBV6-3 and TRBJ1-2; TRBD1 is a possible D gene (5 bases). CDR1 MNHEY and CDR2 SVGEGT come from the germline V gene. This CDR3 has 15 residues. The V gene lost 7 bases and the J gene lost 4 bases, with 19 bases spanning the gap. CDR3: CASTEAGIGGYGYTF. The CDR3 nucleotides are TGTGCCAGCACCGAAGCAGGGATCGGAGGCTATGGCTACACCTTC.

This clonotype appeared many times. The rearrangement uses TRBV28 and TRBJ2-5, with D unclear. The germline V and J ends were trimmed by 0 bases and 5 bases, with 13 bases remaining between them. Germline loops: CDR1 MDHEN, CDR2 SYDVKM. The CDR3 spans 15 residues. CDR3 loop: CASSLWADGRETQYF. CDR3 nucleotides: TGTGCCAGCAGTTTATGGGCCGACGGCCGCGAGACCCAGTACTTC.

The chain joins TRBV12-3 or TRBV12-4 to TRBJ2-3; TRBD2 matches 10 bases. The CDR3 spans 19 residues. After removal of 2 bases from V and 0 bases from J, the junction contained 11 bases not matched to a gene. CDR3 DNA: TGTGCCAGCAGTTTACTTGCTAGCGGGGGCCCAGGGAGCACAGATACGCAGTATTTT. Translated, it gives CASSLLASGGPGSTDTQYF.

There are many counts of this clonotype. The CDR3 reads CASSLGGSYEQYF. CDR3 bases: TGTGCCAGCAGCTTGGGAGGCTCCTACGAGCAGTACTTC. This chain joins TRBV12-3 or TRBV12-4 and TRBJ2-7, with D possibly being TRBD2 (6 bases). This CDR3 is 13 amino acids long. V lost 6 bases and J lost 0, with 9 bases in between.

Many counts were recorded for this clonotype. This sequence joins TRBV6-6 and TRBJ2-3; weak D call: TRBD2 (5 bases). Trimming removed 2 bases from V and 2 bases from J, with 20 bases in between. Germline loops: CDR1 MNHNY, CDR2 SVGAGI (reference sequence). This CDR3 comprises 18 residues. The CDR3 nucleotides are TGTGCCAGCAGTTACCCACTGGACTGGAACAAAAACACAGATACGCAGTATTTT. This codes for CASSYPLDWNKNTDTQYF.

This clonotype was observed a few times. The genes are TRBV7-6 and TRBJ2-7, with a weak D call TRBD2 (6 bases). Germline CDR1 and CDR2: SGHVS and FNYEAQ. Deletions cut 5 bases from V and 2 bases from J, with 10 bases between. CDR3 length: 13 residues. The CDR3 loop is CASSLTGAYEQYF. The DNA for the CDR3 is TGTGCCAGCAGCCTTACGGGAGCCTACGAGCAGTACTTC.

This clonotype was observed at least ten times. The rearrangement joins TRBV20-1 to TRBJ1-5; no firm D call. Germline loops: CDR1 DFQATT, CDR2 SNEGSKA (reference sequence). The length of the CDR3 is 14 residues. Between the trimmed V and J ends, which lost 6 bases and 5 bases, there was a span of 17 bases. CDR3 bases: TGCAGTGCCCTGCTTGGAGGGCGGGATCAGCCCCAGCATTTT. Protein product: CSALLGGRDQPQHF.

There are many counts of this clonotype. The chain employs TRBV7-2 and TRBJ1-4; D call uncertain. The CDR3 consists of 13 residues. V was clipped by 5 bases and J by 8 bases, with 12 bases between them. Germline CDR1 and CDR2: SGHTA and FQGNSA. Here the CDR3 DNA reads TGTGCCAGCAGCCACAACGAAGGGGAAAAACTGTTTTTT. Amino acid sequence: CASSHNEGEKLFF.

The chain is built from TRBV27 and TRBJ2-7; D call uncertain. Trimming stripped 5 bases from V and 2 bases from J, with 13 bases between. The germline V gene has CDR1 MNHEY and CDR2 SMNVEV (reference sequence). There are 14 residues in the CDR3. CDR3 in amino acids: CASSAKQLPYEQYF. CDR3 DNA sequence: TGTGCCAGCAGTGCGAAACAATTGCCCTACGAGCAGTACTTC.

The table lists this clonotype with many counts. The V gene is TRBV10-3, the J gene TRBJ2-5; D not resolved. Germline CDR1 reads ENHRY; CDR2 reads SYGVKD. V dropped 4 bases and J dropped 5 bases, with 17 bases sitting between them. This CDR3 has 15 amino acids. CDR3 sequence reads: CAISGRGVRAETQYF. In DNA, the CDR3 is TGTGCCATCAGTGGGAGAGGCGTCCGGGCCGAGACCCAGTACTTC.

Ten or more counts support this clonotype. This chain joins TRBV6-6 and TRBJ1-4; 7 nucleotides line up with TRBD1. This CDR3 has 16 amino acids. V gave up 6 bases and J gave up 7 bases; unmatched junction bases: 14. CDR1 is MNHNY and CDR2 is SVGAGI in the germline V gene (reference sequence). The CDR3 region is CASSPHIDRAGEKLFF. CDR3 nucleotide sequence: TGTGCCAGCAGCCCCCACATCGACAGGGCGGGTGAAAAACTGTTTTTT.